The rows below give T cell receptor beta chains drawn from one sample of a study of OX40 agonist ivuxolimab in advanced cancers. Sequencing used immunoSEQ multiplex PCR; TCRdb keeps in-frame clones, though not all of them. Among roughly 60,000 clones listed, under 90% were seen once. Specimen: CD4+ or CD8+ T cells sorted from blood, collected in a trial of the OX40 agonist ivuxolimab. The receptors come from an adult with an advanced solid tumor such as melanoma, head and neck, liver or kidney cancer. CDR3s include the opening cysteine and the closing phenylalanine or tryptophan. The D gene is left open where the match is weak. Expanded clones get a size class; other rows say once, few or many, or leave the size out.

V	size	J	D	CDR3	DNA
TRBV5-1	-	TRBJ2-1	-	CASSLDREQFF	TGCGCCAGCAGCTTGGACAGGGAGCAGTTCTTC
TRBV18	-	TRBJ2-2	TRBD1	CASSPPGTGTAGELFF	TGTGCCAGCTCACCACCAGGGACAGGGACCGCCGGGGAGCTGTTTTTT
TRBV6-6	-	TRBJ2-7	-	CASSSSRDSGSYEQYF	TGTGCCAGCAGTTCGTCCCGGGACAGCGGGAGCTACGAGCAGTACTTC
TRBV7-8	-	TRBJ2-5	-	CASSPRRAQETQYF	TGTGCCAGCAGCCCTAGGAGGGCCCAAGAGACCCAGTACTTC
TRBV7-6	-	TRBJ1-4	-	CASSPALQANEKLFF	TGTGCCAGCAGCCCGGCCCTTCAGGCTAATGAAAAACTGTTTTTT
TRBV28	-	TRBJ2-7	-	CASSPLNRDTSYEQYF	TGTGCCAGCAGTCCACTAAACCGGGACACTTCCTACGAGCAGTACTTC
TRBV7-3	-	TRBJ2-5	TRBD2	CASSLNPSGGIETQYF	TGTGCCAGCAGCTTGAACCCTAGCGGAGGAATCGAGACCCAGTACTTC
TRBV2	-	TRBJ2-7	TRBD1	CASLLGQGGEQYF	TGTGCCAGCCTATTGGGACAGGGTGGCGAGCAGTACTTC
TRBV19	once	TRBJ1-5	-	CASSTYGIGQPQHF	TGTGCCAGTAGTACTTACGGGATCGGACAGCCCCAGCATTTT
TRBV7-2	medium-sized	TRBJ2-7	TRBD1	CASRGTGGVYEQYF	TGTGCCAGCAGGGGGACAGGGGGTGTCTACGAGCAGTACTTC
TRBV4-3	-	TRBJ2-1	-	CASSGGGRNEQFF	TGCGCCAGCAGCGGAGGGGGTAGGAATGAGCAGTTCTTC
TRBV15	-	TRBJ1-2	-	CATSRGTVSYYGYTF	TGTGCCACCAGCAGAGGGACAGTGAGCTACTATGGCTACACCTTC
TRBV27	-	TRBJ1-4	-	CASLEPTHKITATNEKLFF	TGTGCCAGCTTAGAACCGACTCACAAAATCACGGCAACTAATGAAAAACTGTTTTTT
TRBV7-2	-	TRBJ2-7	TRBD2	CASSSLLAGSPPGEQYF	TGTGCCAGCAGCTCCCTGCTAGCGGGGTCCCCCCCGGGGGAGCAGTACTTC
TRBV4-2	-	TRBJ1-4	-	CASSQEVQREKLFF	TGTGCCAGCAGCCAAGAAGTTCAACGTGAAAAACTGTTTTTT
TRBV28	-	TRBJ2-7	TRBD1	CASSPAGTGNEQYF	TGTGCCAGCAGTCCAGCCGGGACAGGGAACGAGCAGTACTTC
TRBV28	-	TRBJ2-1	TRBD2	CASSLPGGSGNEQFF	TGTGCCAGCAGTTTACCCGGGGGGTCGGGGAATGAGCAGTTCTTC
TRBV29-1	-	TRBJ1-1	-	CSAVGRLNTEAFF	TGCAGCGCCGTGGGACGGCTGAACACTGAAGCTTTCTTT
TRBV10-3	-	TRBJ2-7	-	CATVGMGRRAYEQYF	TGTGCCACGGTGGGTATGGGACGGAGAGCCTACGAGCAGTACTTC
TRBV7-2	-	TRBJ2-1	TRBD2	CASRLHSGGTYNEQFF	TGTGCCAGCAGGCTCCATAGCGGGGGAACCTACAATGAGCAGTTCTTC
TRBV7-2	-	TRBJ2-3	-	CASSLEGGDTDTQYF	TGTGCCAGCAGCCTCGAGGGGGGCGACACAGATACGCAGTATTTT
TRBV5-1	-	TRBJ2-1	-	CASSSQGLNEQFF	TGCGCCAGCAGCTCACAGGGCTTGAATGAGCAGTTCTTC
TRBV7-2	-	TRBJ1-2	-	CASSLEGKGYGYTF	TGTGCCAGCAGCTTAGAGGGGAAGGGGTATGGCTACACCTTC
TRBV28	-	TRBJ2-2	-	CASRGDLWSGELFF	TGTGCCAGCAGGGGGGACCTATGGAGCGGGGAGCTGTTTTTT
TRBV19	-	TRBJ2-7	TRBD2	CASSLTGTSGVVKQYF	TGTGCCAGTAGTCTCACCGGGACTAGCGGGGTTGTAAAGCAGTACTTC
TRBV19	-	TRBJ1-2	-	CASSPFLGNMNYGYTF	TGTGCCAGTAGTCCCTTCCTAGGGAACATGAACTATGGCTACACCTTC
TRBV30	-	TRBJ1-5	-	CAWSKQSGSPQHF	TGTGCCTGGAGTAAACAGTCGGGGTCGCCCCAGCATTTT
TRBV2	few	TRBJ2-1	TRBD1	CASSARTGGLEQFF	TGTGCCAGCAGTGCAAGGACAGGGGGCCTTGAGCAGTTCTTC
TRBV6-1	-	TRBJ2-7	-	CASKDAPSYEQYF	TGTGCCAGCAAGGATGCGCCCTCCTACGAGCAGTACTTC